This T cell receptor beta chain stems from a study of T cells in women clearing cervical HPV infection. Concerning this clone itself: Its specificity is unknown. The read falls 3 residues short of the CDR3 end, and the missing part is taken from the germline J gene.

Assay: immunoSEQ multiplex PCR; the TCRdb copy retains only in-frame clones and omits some. This listing includes 45,000 to 50,000 clones. V gave up 10 bases and J gave up 0 bases, with 12 bases separating them. The CDR3 spans 13 residues. Germline V lookup: CDR1 LNHDA, CDR2 SQIVND (reference sequence). Study results and caveats: It is unknown whether associations predate infection; no effector/memory or HPV-specific sorting. CIN3+ cases had significantly higher TCR repertoire richness than controls, but evenness did not differ.

The chain joins TRBV19 to TRBJ1-1; no clear D. This sequence originates from a woman aged 18 to 69 with a cervical HPV16 infection that either progressed to CIN3+ or cleared (not recorded which). Sequenced: blood buffy coat. The CDR3 bases that were read are TGTGCCACCATTCACAGACTGAACACTGAA. Translated, it gives CATIHRLNTE. The entire CDR3 is CATIHRLNTEAFF.